Reported below is one T cell receptor (beta chain). Its antigen is still unknown. When the RNA was reverse transcribed, random hexamers were used with an input of roughly 0.45 to 1 ug. Coverage of TCR beta CDR3 amplification by immunoSEQ multiplex PCR extended to 54 Vbeta and 13 Jbeta. TCRdb redid the calling of the immunoSEQ multiplex PCR reads with MiXCR, one entry per CDR3 protein. The sample consists of about 250,000 distinct CDR3 sequences, 93% of them appearing once. The data belong to a study of CD8 T cells in Susac syndrome. Germline CDR1 reads SGHTA; CDR2 reads FQGNSA. V was clipped by 4 bases and J by 0 bases, with 19 bases between them. The CDR3 sequence is 18 residues long. Sequencing of TCR beta was carried out in blood CD8+ and CD4+ T cells. The CD8+ and CD4+ T cells were isolated magnetically using a negative isolation approach, whereas the TEMRA cells were enriched by FACS. Notes on the study in general: The study recognized that its TCR sequencing and HLA analysis covered a relatively small number of individuals.

This clonotype was obtained from a human donor with multiple sclerosis. The source material was CD4+ T cells from PBMCs. The J gene is TRBJ1-5, the V gene TRBV7-2, with a weak D call TRBD1 (5 bases). CDR3 sequence: CASSYAPGRTISNQPQHF. The DNA for the CDR3 is TGTGCCAGCAGCTACGCCCCGGGACGGACTATTAGCAATCAGCCCCAGCATTTT. Full variable domain (missing parts from reference TRBV7-2 and TRBJ1-5): GAGVSQSPSNKVTEKGKDVELRCDPISGHTALYWYRQSLGQGLEFLIYFQGNSAPDKSGLPSDRFSAERTGGSVSTLTIQRTQQEDSAVYLCASSYAPGRTISNQPQHFGDGTRLSIL.